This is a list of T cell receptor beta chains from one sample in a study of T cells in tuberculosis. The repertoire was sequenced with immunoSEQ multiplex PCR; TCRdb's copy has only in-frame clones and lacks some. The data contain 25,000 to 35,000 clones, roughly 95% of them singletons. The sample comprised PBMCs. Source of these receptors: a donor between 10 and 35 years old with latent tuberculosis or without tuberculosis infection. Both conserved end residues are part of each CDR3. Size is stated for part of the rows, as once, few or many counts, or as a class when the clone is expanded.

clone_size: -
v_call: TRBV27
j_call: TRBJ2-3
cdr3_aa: CASRFRLRGPTDTQYF

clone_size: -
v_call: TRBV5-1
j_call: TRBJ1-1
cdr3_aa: CASSLDDRGRFVTEAFF

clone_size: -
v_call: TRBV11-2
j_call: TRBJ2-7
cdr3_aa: CASSVGSVEQYF

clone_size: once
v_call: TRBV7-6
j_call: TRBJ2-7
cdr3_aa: CASSFGSFASGGGSYEQYF

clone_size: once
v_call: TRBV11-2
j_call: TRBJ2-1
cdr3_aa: CASSLDAQGYNEQFF

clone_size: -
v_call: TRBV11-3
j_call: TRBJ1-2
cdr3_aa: CASSRPGGTGVQRGYTF

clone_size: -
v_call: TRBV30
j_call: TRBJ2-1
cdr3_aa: CAFAGTSEQFF

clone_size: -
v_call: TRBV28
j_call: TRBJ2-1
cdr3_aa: CASSFLLSGKYNEQFF

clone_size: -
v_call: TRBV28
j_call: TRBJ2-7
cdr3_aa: CASSSPGLAGGAYEQYF

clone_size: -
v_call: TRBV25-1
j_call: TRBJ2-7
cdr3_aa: CASSAYNYEQYF

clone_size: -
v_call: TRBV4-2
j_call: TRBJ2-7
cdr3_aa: CASSQRTPYEQYF

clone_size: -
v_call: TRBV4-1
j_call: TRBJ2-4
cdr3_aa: CASSPPGQGITDAKNIQYF

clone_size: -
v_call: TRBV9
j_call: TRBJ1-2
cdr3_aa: CASSAQQQGIYGYTF

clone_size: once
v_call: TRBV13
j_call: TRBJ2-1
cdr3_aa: CASSLTMRGNEQFF

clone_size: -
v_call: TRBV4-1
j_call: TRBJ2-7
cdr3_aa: CASSQVMLVSSEQYF

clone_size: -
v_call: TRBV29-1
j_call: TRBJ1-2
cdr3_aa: CSVGGQQFNYGYTF

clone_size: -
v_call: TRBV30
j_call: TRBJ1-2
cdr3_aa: CAWGWGGYNYGYTF

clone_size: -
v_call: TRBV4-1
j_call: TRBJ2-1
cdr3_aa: CASSPRESSYNEQFF

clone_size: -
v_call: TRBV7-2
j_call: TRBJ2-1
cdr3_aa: CASSLGIANEQFF

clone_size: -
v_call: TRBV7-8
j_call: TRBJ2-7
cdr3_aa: CASSLAPRSYEQYF

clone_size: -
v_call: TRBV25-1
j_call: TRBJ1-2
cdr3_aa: CASSELGGGSYGYTF

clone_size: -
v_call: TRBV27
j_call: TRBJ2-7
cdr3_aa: CASSWTSGSYEQYF

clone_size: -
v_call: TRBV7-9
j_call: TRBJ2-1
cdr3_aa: CASSWGDNEQFF

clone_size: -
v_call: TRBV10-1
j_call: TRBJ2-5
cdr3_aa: CASSEYVVAEETQYF

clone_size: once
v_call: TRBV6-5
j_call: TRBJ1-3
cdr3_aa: CATHRAGGFGNTIYF

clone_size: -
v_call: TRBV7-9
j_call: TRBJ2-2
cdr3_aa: CASSLPRREANTGELFF

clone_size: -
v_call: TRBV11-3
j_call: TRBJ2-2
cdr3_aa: CASREAGTGELFF

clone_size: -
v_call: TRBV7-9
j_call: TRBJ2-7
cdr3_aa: CASSSEGSLYEQYF

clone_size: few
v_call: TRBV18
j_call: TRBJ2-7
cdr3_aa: CASSPGAQGYEQYF

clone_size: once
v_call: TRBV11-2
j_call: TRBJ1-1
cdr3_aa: CASSLQGTPNTEAFF

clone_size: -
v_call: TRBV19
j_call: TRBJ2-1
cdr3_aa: CASSDLARTYNEQFF

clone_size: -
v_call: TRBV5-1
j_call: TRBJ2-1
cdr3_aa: CASSLVTASYNEQFF

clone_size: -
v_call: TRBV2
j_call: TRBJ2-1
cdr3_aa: CASSDRQGQFF

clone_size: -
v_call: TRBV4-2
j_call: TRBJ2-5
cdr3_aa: CASSQELAEETQYF

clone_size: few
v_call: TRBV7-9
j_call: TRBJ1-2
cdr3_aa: CASSSSQGMAYGYTF

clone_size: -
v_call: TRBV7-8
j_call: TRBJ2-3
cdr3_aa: CASSFSGSGDTDTQYF

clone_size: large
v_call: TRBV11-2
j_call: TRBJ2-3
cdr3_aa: CASSYSSGRALADTQYF

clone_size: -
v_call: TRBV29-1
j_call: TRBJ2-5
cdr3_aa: CSVEDSTGGWETQYF

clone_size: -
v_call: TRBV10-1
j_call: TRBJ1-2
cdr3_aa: CASSESRQGNHGYTF

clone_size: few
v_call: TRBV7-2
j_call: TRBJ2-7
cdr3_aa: CASSLSASGTPYEQYF

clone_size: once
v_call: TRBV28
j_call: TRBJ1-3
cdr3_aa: CASSSVSGNTIYF

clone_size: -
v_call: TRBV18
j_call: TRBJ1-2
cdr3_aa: CASSPRGQGARTANYTF

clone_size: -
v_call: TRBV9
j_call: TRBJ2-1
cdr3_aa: CASSARAGGMYNEQFF

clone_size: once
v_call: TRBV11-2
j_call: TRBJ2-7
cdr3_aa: CASSLVTGGYEQYF

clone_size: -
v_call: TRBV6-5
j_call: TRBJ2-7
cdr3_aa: CASSYGTSGPYEQYF

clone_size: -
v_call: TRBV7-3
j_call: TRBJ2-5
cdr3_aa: CASSLKGAPTQETQYF

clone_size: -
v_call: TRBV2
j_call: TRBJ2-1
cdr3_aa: CASEGPGGNEQFF

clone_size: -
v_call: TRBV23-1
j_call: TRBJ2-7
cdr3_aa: CASSHQGQGVYEQYF

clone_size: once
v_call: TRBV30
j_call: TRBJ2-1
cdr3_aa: CAWSGDLSSYNEQFF

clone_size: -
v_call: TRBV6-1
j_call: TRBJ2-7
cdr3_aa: CASRGLAASYEQYF

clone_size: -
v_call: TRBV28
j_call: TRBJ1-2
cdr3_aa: CASSLVQGYGYTF

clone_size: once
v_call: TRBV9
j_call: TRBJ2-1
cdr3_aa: CASSVIGAGGWYNEQFF

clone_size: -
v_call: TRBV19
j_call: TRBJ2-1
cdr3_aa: CASSPRLADYNEQFF